The 24 T cell receptor beta chains listed next were all sequenced from one sample in a study. TCRdb reprocessed the RT-PCR reads via MiXCR and lists one record per CDR3 protein. The sample has hundreds of thousands of distinct CDR3 sequences, 12% to 15% seen once; the top ten hold 3.6%. Sequencing was done on a sample of memory CD4+ T cells from blood. All receptors come from a female donor in good health, serving as a healthy control.

This clonotype was counted ten times or more. The chain joins TRBV12-3 or TRBV12-4 to TRBJ2-2; 7 bases are a match to TRBD1. This CDR3 has 15 residues. J gave up 4 bases and V 7 bases, and 9 bases lay outside the gene matches. The CDR3 region has the DNA TGTGCCAGCAAGGACAGGAGGCGGGCCACCGGGGAGCTGTTTTTT. It specifies CASKDRRRATGELFF.

This clonotype was seen only once. The gene calls are TRBV15 and TRBJ2-1; 8 nucleotides match TRBD2. V lost 4 bases and J lost 5; bases outside the gene matches: 13. The CDR3 contains 17 residues. The germline gives CDR1 LNHNV, CDR2 YYDKDF (reference sequence). CDR3 in amino acids: CATSNLRLARPDNEQFF. The CDR3 DNA reads as TGTGCCACCAGCAATTTGAGACTAGCGAGGCCGGACAATGAGCAGTTCTTC.

There are a few counts of this clonotype. J is TRBJ2-5 and V is TRBV18; 9 bases are a match to TRBD1. CDR1 and CDR2 from the germline V gene are KGHSH and LQKENI. Trimming took 4 bases from V and 8 from J; bases not matched to a gene: 8. CDR3 size: 14 residues. CDR3 region: CASSRPGQGLTQYF. CDR3 nucleotide sequence: TGTGCCAGCTCACGACCGGGACAGGGTCTAACCCAGTACTTC.

This clonotype was counted at least ten times. This chain joins TRBV5-6 and TRBJ2-7; TRBD2 agrees at 9 bases. With V trimmed by 5 bases and J by 4 bases, 10 bases remained unmatched. CDR1 and CDR2 from the germline V gene are SGHDT and YYEEEE. The CDR3 extends over 15 amino acids. CDR3 in amino acids: CASRFGLALFYEQYF. The CDR3 DNA is TGTGCCAGCAGGTTCGGACTAGCGCTATTTTACGAGCAGTACTTC.

The table lists this clonotype with many counts. The chain combines TRBV7-3 with TRBJ1-1; no definite D call. Germline V gene data show CDR1 as SGHTA and CDR2 as FQGTGA. Trimming cost V 3 bases and J 3 bases, with 8 bases left between them. The CDR3 is made up of 13 amino acids. CDR3 coding DNA: TGTGCCAGCAGCTTCCTACGGGACACTGAAGCTTTCTTT. Encoded protein: CASSFLRDTEAFF. Based on the CDR3 plus reference TRBV7-3 and TRBJ1-1, the full variable domain is GAGVSQTPSNKVTEKGKYVELRCDPISGHTALYWYRQSLGQGPEFLIYFQGTGAADDSGLPNDRFFAVRPEGSVSTLKIQRTERGDSAVYLCASSFLRDTEAFFGQGTRLTVV.

This clonotype was seen a few times. The chain joins TRBV12-3 or TRBV12-4 to TRBJ2-1, with D possibly being TRBD2 (5 bases). Trimming removed 4 bases at V and 5 bases at J, with 12 bases between. This CDR3 is 14 amino acids long. CDR3 sequence reads: CASSWSGRDNEQFF. CDR3 nucleotides: TGTGCCAGCAGTTGGAGCGGTCGGGACAATGAGCAGTTCTTC.

Ten or more counts support this clonotype. J is TRBJ1-2 and V is TRBV3-1; D may be TRBD1 (6 bases). Germline CDR1 LGHDT, CDR2 YNNKEL (reference sequence). V lost 0 bases and J 8 bases, leaving 16 bases between the germline ends. The CDR3 totals 15 residues. The CDR3 DNA is TGTGCCAGCAGCCAAGATCAGGGGTTGGGAAGCGGCTACACCTTC. Its protein is CASSQDQGLGSGYTF.

This clonotype has a single count. The rearrangement links TRBV5-4 to TRBJ2-3, with D unresolved. Trimming removed 2 bases at V and 1 base at J, with 14 bases between. From germline, CDR1 is SGHNT and CDR2 YYREEE (reference sequence). The CDR3 covers 16 residues. CDR3 bases: TGTGCCAGCAGCTTAGACTCCAGGCAGGGCACAGATACGCAGTATTTT. It encodes CASSLDSRQGTDTQYF.

This clonotype has a count of ten or more. V gene TRBV9 combines with J gene TRBJ2-5, with 11 bases lining up with TRBD1. CDR1 SGDLS and CDR2 YYNGEE come from the germline V gene. The CDR3 is 16 residues long. The V and J ends lost 2 bases and 5 bases, in that order; junction bases with no gene match: 8. The CDR3 DNA reads TGTGCCAGCAGCGTCGTCGGGACAGGGGGAGGGGAGACCCAGTACTTC. Protein product: CASSVVGTGGGETQYF.

The chain has TRBV6-5 and TRBJ2-3, with 9 bases lining up with TRBD2. After removal of 5 bases from V and 1 base from J, the junction contained 7 bases not matched to a gene. Per the germline V gene, CDR1 is MNHEY and CDR2 is SVGAGI. The length of the CDR3 is 16 residues. DNA for the CDR3: TGTGCCAGCAGTCCTGAGGGCGGGGGGGGCACAGATACGCAGTATTTT. Protein sequence: CASSPEGGGGTDTQYF.

This clonotype was counted between two and nine times. The rearrangement uses TRBV3-1 and TRBJ2-6, with unresolved D. The germline V gene encodes CDR1 LGHDT and CDR2 YNNKEL (reference sequence). V lost 0 bases to trimming and J lost 2 bases, with 5 bases between them. The CDR3 covers 15 residues. Written as DNA, the CDR3 is TGTGCCAGCAGCCAAGACTCTACTGGGGCCAACGTCCTGACTTTC. Amino acid sequence: CASSQDSTGANVLTF.

This clonotype was observed many times. The chain employs TRBV6-5 and TRBJ2-2; D gene ambiguous. V lost 6 bases and J lost 5, with 7 bases in between. In germline, CDR1 is MNHEY, CDR2 SVGAGI. The CDR3 is made up of 12 amino acids. The CDR3 sequence is CASSPRTGELFF. The DNA for the CDR3 is TGTGCCAGCAGCCCGCGAACCGGGGAGCTGTTTTTT.

In this sample, this clonotype turned up a few times. The chain is built from TRBV5-1 and TRBJ1-4; D gene uncertain. This CDR3 is 15 amino acids long. CDR1 and CDR2 from the germline V gene are SGHRS and YFSETQ. V lost 4 bases, J lost 2 bases, and 12 bases lay in between. CDR3 sequence: CASSLTAGTNEKLFF. In DNA form, the CDR3 reads TGCGCCAGCAGCCTAACCGCCGGGACTAATGAAAAACTGTTTTTT.

This clonotype appeared many times. This chain links TRBV29-1 with TRBJ1-1; 8 nucleotides line up with TRBD1. Trimming removed 7 bases from V and 5 bases from J; junction bases left unmatched: 9. The CDR3 is 13 amino acids. Germline V lookup: CDR1 SQVTM, CDR2 ANQGSEA. The CDR3, as DNA: TGCAGCGCGCGGGAATACAGGGGGACTGAAGCTTTCTTT. Translated, it gives CSAREYRGTEAFF.

V is TRBV12-3 or TRBV12-4 and J is TRBJ1-3; D call uncertain. The V gene lost 3 bases and the J gene lost 0 bases, with 9 bases spanning the gap. There are 15 residues in the CDR3. The CDR3 loop reads CASSFLGFSGNTIYF. Written as DNA, the CDR3 is TGTGCCAGCAGTTTCCTGGGCTTCTCTGGAAACACCATATATTTT.

In this sample, this clonotype turned up many times. V gene TRBV27 combines with J gene TRBJ2-1, with unresolved D. This CDR3 has 16 residues. V shed 8 bases and J shed 9 bases, with 26 bases lying between them. Germline lookup yields CDR1 MNHEY and CDR2 SMNVEV (reference sequence). In DNA, the CDR3 is TGTGCCAGCCGCCCCCCGATGTGGCAACAATTCAGTGAGCAGTTCTTC. Translated: CASRPPMWQQFSEQFF.

In its sample, this clonotype was seen many times. The CDR3 DNA sequence: TGTGCCAGCAGCTTAGACAGGAGGTTGAACACTGAAGCTTTCTTT. Translation: CASSLDRRLNTEAFF. The rearrangement links TRBV7-2 to TRBJ1-1; the D gene is possibly TRBD1 (5 bases). V lost 1 base to trimming and J lost 0 bases, with 9 bases between them. The CDR3 has 15 residues. CDR1 and CDR2 from the germline V gene are SGHTA and FQGNSA.

Only a few counts were recorded for this clonotype. This chain joins TRBV28 and TRBJ2-1, with 8 bases matching TRBD1. The V gene's germline CDR1 is MDHEN and CDR2 SYDVKM. There are 15 residues in the CDR3. Trimming removed 1 base from V and 8 bases from J; junction bases left unmatched: 7. CDR3 sequence (DNA): TGTGCCAGCAGTTTATTCGAGGACAGGGCCCATGAGCAGTTCTTC. The encoded protein is CASSLFEDRAHEQFF. The entire variable domain, with the rest obtained from reference TRBV28 and TRBJ2-1, is as follows: DVKVTQSSRYLVKRTGEKVFLECVQDMDHENMFWYRQDPGLGLRLIYFSYDVKMKEKGDIPEGYSVSREKKERFSLILESASTNQTSMYLCASSLFEDRAHEQFFGPGTRLTVL.

This clonotype was detected ten times or more. The V call is TRBV3-1, the J call TRBJ2-5; D not certain. CDR3 length: 14 amino acids. Germline V lookup: CDR1 LGHDT, CDR2 YNNKEL (reference sequence). Trimming cost V 2 bases and J 6 bases, with 13 bases left between them. The CDR3 sequence: CASSQSGVWKTQYF. The CDR3 DNA is TGTGCCAGCAGCCAATCGGGTGTCTGGAAGACCCAGTACTTC.

There are many counts of this clonotype. The chain joins TRBV7-9 to TRBJ2-7; a possible D gene is TRBD2 (5 bases). The ends were cut back, 3 bases at V and 5 bases at J, with 14 bases in the middle. Per the germline V gene, CDR1 is SEHNR and CDR2 is FQNEAQ (reference sequence). The CDR3 sequence is 14 residues long. This CDR3 reads CASSFGEISNEQYF. The CDR3 DNA is TGTGCCAGCAGCTTCGGGGAAATAAGTAACGAGCAGTACTTC.

The chain is built from TRBV6-4 and TRBJ2-2; TRBD1 agrees at 7 bases. The CDR3 is 14 amino acids. Germline V CDR1 and CDR2: MRHNA, SNTAGT. Trimming removed 4 bases from V and 3 bases from J; junction bases left unmatched: 2. The CDR3: CASSGDSYTGELFF. The CDR3 DNA reads as TGTGCCAGCAGTGGGGACAGCTACACCGGGGAGCTGTTTTTT.

This clonotype has a count of ten or more. The chain carries TRBV5-6 and TRBJ2-7, with TRBD1 as a possible D gene (5 bases). The germline CDR1 and CDR2 sequences are SGHDT and YYEEEE. The V and J ends lost 0 bases and 1 base respectively, with 14 bases between them. The CDR3 sequence is 16 residues long. In nucleotides, the CDR3 is TGTGCCAGCAGCTTGGGAACAGGATTTAAATCCTACGAGCAGTACTTC. Translated: CASSLGTGFKSYEQYF.

The chain employs TRBV5-1 and TRBJ2-2; 7 nucleotides align to TRBD1. V shed 0 bases, J shed 7 bases, and the junction held 3 bases outside the gene matches. Per germline, CDR1 SGHRS and CDR2 YFSETQ. CDR3 length equals 14 residues. Written as DNA, the CDR3 is TGCGCCAGCAGCTTGGCCGACAGGGTCGGGGAGCTGTTTTTT. It encodes CASSLADRVGELFF. Filled out from reference TRBV5-1 and TRBJ2-2, the complete variable domain reads KAGVTQTPRYLIKTRGQQVTLSCSPISGHRSVSWYQQTPGQGLQFLFEYFSETQRNKGNFPGRFSGRQFSNSRSEMNVSTLELGDSALYLCASSLADRVGELFFGEGSRLTVL.

This clonotype turned up a few times. V gene TRBV5-1 combines with J gene TRBJ2-2, with 8 positions matching TRBD1. The germline V gene encodes CDR1 SGHRS and CDR2 YFSETQ. V lost 4 bases to trimming and J lost 9 bases; unmatched junction nucleotides: 5. The CDR3 runs 13 residues. CDR3 DNA: TGCGCCAGCAGCCCTCAGGGGGCAAGGGAGCTGTTTTTT. Its translation: CASSPQGARELFF.